A single sample gave rise to the 32 T cell receptor beta chains below, sequenced in a study of T-cell reconstitution after alpha-beta-depleted transplantation in children. Molecular barcoding with unique molecular identifiers was used for the TCRbeta library. MiXCR, run by TCRdb on the PCR reads, gives a single entry per CDR3 protein. The data hold about 580,000 distinct CDR3 sequences, with more than 20% observed a single time. The input for sequencing was PBMCs, mostly from graft donor cells, taken 360 days after TCRalphabeta/CD19-depleted stem cell transplant. The receptor source for this set is a boy less than two years old who had a stem cell transplant for acute myeloid leukemia, so the T cells may come from the graft donor.

This clonotype came up many times. This chain links TRBV7-8 with TRBJ2-1, with TRBD2 matching 14 bases. There are 17 residues in the CDR3. Germline lookup yields CDR1 SGHVS and CDR2 FQNEAQ. After removal of 1 base from V and 8 bases from J, the junction contained 7 bases not matched to a gene. For the CDR3, the DNA is TGTGCCAGCAGCTTAGGGACTAGCGGGGGGCCTCAAGATGAGCAGTTCTTC. Amino acid sequence: CASSLGTSGGPQDEQFF.

The DNA of the CDR3 is TGTGCCAGCAGCCAGGGGGCTGTCCAAGAGACCCAGTACTTC. This translates into CASSQGAVQETQYF. The genes are TRBV12-3 or TRBV12-4 and TRBJ2-5; 8 bases align to TRBD1. The J segment lost 1 base and the V segment lost 6 bases, leaving 4 bases of the junction unmatched. CDR3 length: 14 residues.

This clonotype was seen only a few times. V is TRBV20-1 and J is TRBJ2-5; 8 nucleotides align to TRBD2. The CDR3 is 18 residues long. V shed 3 bases, J shed 0 bases, and the junction held 15 bases outside the gene matches. Germline CDR1 DFQATT, CDR2 SNEGSKA (reference sequence). CDR3 sequence reads: CSASDLRGGYLHQETQYF. The CDR3, as DNA: TGCAGTGCTAGTGATCTACGGGGGGGGTACCTACACCAAGAGACCCAGTACTTC.

This sequence joins TRBV7-3 and TRBJ2-3, with D possibly matching TRBD2 (5 bases). Germline CDR1 reads SGHTA; CDR2 reads FQGTGA. V was pared by 5 bases and J by 1 base, with 13 bases between. The CDR3 sequence is 15 residues long. CDR3 nucleotide sequence: TGTGCCAGCAGCCCTCAACCCGGGGGCACAGATACGCAGTATTTT. Translated, it gives CASSPQPGGTDTQYF. Filled out from reference TRBV7-3 and TRBJ2-3, the complete variable domain reads GAGVSQTPSNKVTEKGKYVELRCDPISGHTALYWYRQSLGQGPEFLIYFQGTGAADDSGLPNDRFFAVRPEGSVSTLKIQRTERGDSAVYLCASSPQPGGTDTQYFGPGTRLTVL.

The V call is TRBV2, the J call TRBJ2-3; D call uncertain. The V end lost 3 bases, the J end lost 4 bases, and 5 bases lay between the germline ends. Germline V CDR1 and CDR2: SNHLY, FYNNEI. The length of the CDR3 is 12 residues. The CDR3 sequence: CASSDLPDTQYF. The CDR3 nucleotides are TGTGCCAGCAGTGATCTCCCAGATACGCAGTATTTT.

At least ten counts were recorded for this clonotype. The genes are TRBV27 and TRBJ2-7; 8 bases map to TRBD2. Germline-derived CDR1 and CDR2 are MNHEY and SMNVEV (reference sequence). J gave up 3 bases and V 5 bases, and 9 bases lay outside the gene matches. The CDR3 is 15 amino acids. CDR3 DNA: TGTGCCAGCAGTGAAAGGACTAGCCCCAACTACGAGCAGTACTTC. Amino acid sequence: CASSERTSPNYEQYF.

The chain carries TRBV7-9 and TRBJ2-3; D is possibly TRBD2 (6 bases). Trimming took 6 bases from V and 0 from J, leaving 10 bases between them. The CDR3 runs to 14 residues. From germline, CDR1 is SEHNR and CDR2 FQNEAQ (reference sequence). The CDR3 loop reads CASRMGGSTDTQYF. For the CDR3, the DNA is TGTGCCAGCAGGATGGGGGGTAGCACAGATACGCAGTATTTT.

The chain uses TRBV12-3 or TRBV12-4 and TRBJ1-1; 7 nucleotides line up with TRBD1. The CDR3 covers 13 residues. V was pared by 6 bases and J by 4 bases, with 5 bases of the junction left unmatched. The CDR3 reads CASRTGRGTEAFF. CDR3 nucleotide sequence: TGTGCCAGCAGGACAGGGAGAGGCACTGAAGCTTTCTTT.

A single count supports this clonotype. A much bigger clone sits one base away, suggesting this may be a read error. The CDR3 loop is CASGPKPRGSEQYF. For the CDR3, the DNA is TGTGCCAGCGGCCCGAAACCCCGGGGGAGCGAGCAGTACTTC. The chain is built from TRBV27 and TRBJ2-7; D perhaps matches TRBD2 (6 bases). The germline V and J ends were trimmed by 8 bases and 6 bases, with 20 bases remaining between them. The CDR3 sequence is 14 residues long. The germline V gene encodes CDR1 MNHEY and CDR2 SMNVEV (reference sequence).

In this sample, this clonotype turned up many times. The J gene is TRBJ1-5, the V gene TRBV6-2 or TRBV6-3; D unclear. This CDR3 is built from 16 residues. V gave up 0 bases and J gave up 9 bases, with 18 bases separating them. Germline V gene sequence: CDR1 MNHEY, CDR2 SVGEGT. This chain's CDR3 is CASSYSAGSQLWPQHF. The CDR3 DNA reads TGTGCCAGCAGTTACTCGGCGGGTAGTCAGTTATGGCCCCAGCATTTT.

This clonotype was picked up many times. This chain connects TRBV20-1 to TRBJ2-5, with 8 bases identical to TRBD1. Germline assignment: CDR1 DFQATT and CDR2 SNEGSKA (reference sequence). With V trimmed by 5 bases and J by 5 bases, 7 bases remained unmatched. This CDR3 comprises 13 residues. This chain's CDR3 is CSAGGTGRETQYF. The CDR3 coding sequence is TGCAGTGCTGGAGGGACAGGCCGGGAGACCCAGTACTTC.

This clonotype was seen at least ten times. This chain connects TRBV29-1 to TRBJ1-3, with D perhaps matching TRBD1 (6 bases). The CDR3 consists of 11 residues. Germline assignment: CDR1 SQVTM and CDR2 ANQGSEA. Trimming cost V 6 bases and J 7 bases, with 10 bases left between them. The CDR3 here is CSVPTGNTIYF. DNA for the CDR3: TGCAGCGTCCCGACAGGCAACACCATATATTTT.

V is TRBV20-1 and J is TRBJ1-4; 10 nucleotides align to TRBD1. CDR3 length equals 15 residues. Germline assignment: CDR1 DFQATT and CDR2 SNEGSKA (reference sequence). V shed 1 base, J shed 10 bases, and the junction held 9 bases outside the gene matches. In DNA, the CDR3 is TGCAGTGCTAGAGGGGTCGACAGGGGGCGCAGAAAACTGTTTTTT. Its translation: CSARGVDRGRRKLFF.

This clonotype was seen many times. This chain links TRBV29-1 with TRBJ2-3; D is uncertain. Germline V gives CDR1 SQVTM, CDR2 ANQGSEA. The CDR3 runs 13 residues. V was trimmed by 8 bases and J by 2 bases, leaving 14 bases between them. CDR3 sequence (DNA): TGCAGCTCAAGGGCGGTCCTCACAGATACGCAGTATTTT. Its translation: CSSRAVLTDTQYF.

The chain carries TRBV9 and TRBJ2-7; 8 nucleotides agree with TRBD1. With 3 bases clipped from V and 3 bases from J, the junction kept 5 bases outside the gene matches. The germline V gene has CDR1 SGDLS and CDR2 YYNGEE. This CDR3 spans 14 amino acids. The CDR3 DNA reads as TGTGCCAGCAGCGCCGACAGGGGTGGCTACGAGCAGTACTTC. Its translation is CASSADRGGYEQYF.

This clonotype was detected a few times. The chain is built from TRBV11-3 and TRBJ2-2, with TRBD1 identical over 8 bases. The CDR3 sequence is 15 residues long. CDR1 is SGHNT and CDR2 is YENEEA in the germline V gene. With 5 bases clipped from V and 0 bases from J, the junction kept 2 bases outside the gene matches. CDR3 residues: CASSQDRANTGELFF. Written as DNA, the CDR3 is TGTGCCAGCAGCCAGGACAGGGCGAACACCGGGGAGCTGTTTTTT.

V usage is TRBV4-2 and J usage is TRBJ2-3, with a tentative D call TRBD2 (6 bases). Germline-derived CDR1 and CDR2 are LGHNA and YNFKEQ. This CDR3 spans 17 amino acids. The V and J ends lost 4 bases and 7 bases respectively, with 24 bases between them. DNA for the CDR3: TGTGCCAGCAGCCGTATAGAACTAGCTCCTCTCCTAAATACGCAGTATTTT. This codes for CASSRIELAPLLNTQYF.

The genes are TRBV20-1 and TRBJ1-2; D gene unclear. With 0 bases removed from V and 0 bases from J, the gap between germline ends came to 23 bases. CDR1 is DFQATT and CDR2 is SNEGSKA in the germline V gene (reference sequence). CDR3 length equals 19 residues. CDR3 protein: CSARDPPLQRTLANYGYTF. CDR3 in DNA: TGCAGTGCTAGAGATCCCCCTTTGCAGAGAACATTGGCTAACTATGGCTACACCTTC.

The genes are TRBV20-1 and TRBJ1-3; D may be TRBD1 (6 bases). Trimming removed 3 bases at V and 2 bases at J, with 8 bases between. CDR1 DFQATT and CDR2 SNEGSKA come from the germline V gene (reference sequence). The CDR3 loop spans 13 amino acids. DNA of the CDR3: TGCAGTGCTAGCGACAGGACTGGAAACACCATATATTTT. This translates into CSASDRTGNTIYF.

This clonotype was detected ten times or more. The chain uses TRBV12-3 or TRBV12-4 and TRBJ2-7, with D maybe TRBD1 (6 bases). This CDR3 is built from 15 residues. V lost 3 bases and J lost 2, with 14 bases in between. The CDR3: CASSLGQGTTYEQYF. The CDR3 bases are TGTGCCAGCAGTTTGGGGCAGGGGACGACCTACGAGCAGTACTTC.

The chain employs TRBV12-3 or TRBV12-4 and TRBJ1-2, with D maybe TRBD1 (6 bases). The CDR3 runs to 14 residues. Trimming left V 5 bases short and J 6 bases short, with 16 bases between. This chain's CDR3 is CASSLPGGRHGYTF. In nucleotides, the CDR3 is TGTGCCAGCAGTCTCCCGGGGGGGCGGCATGGCTACACCTTC.

The V call is TRBV9, the J call TRBJ2-3, with D unclear. The CDR3 length is 14 residues. The V gene lost 0 bases and the J gene lost 3 bases, with 8 bases spanning the gap. The germline CDR1 and CDR2 sequences are SGDLS and YYNGEE. CDR3 protein: CASSVARLTDTQYF. The CDR3 nucleotides read TGTGCCAGCAGCGTAGCTCGGCTTACAGATACGCAGTATTTT.

The table lists this clonotype with many counts. CDR3 nucleotide sequence: TGCAGTGCTAGAGTTGAGGGGGGGAACATTCAGTACTTC. Encoded protein: CSARVEGGNIQYF. The chain carries TRBV20-1 and TRBJ2-4; the D gene is possibly TRBD2 (7 bases). The CDR3 spans 13 residues. V was trimmed by 1 base and J by 7 bases, leaving 11 bases between them. The germline V gene encodes CDR1 DFQATT and CDR2 SNEGSKA (reference sequence).

The chain combines TRBV27 with TRBJ1-2; TRBD1 might be the D (5 bases). Germline CDR1 is MNHEY and CDR2 is SMNVEV (reference sequence). V lost 3 bases to trimming and J lost 2 bases, with 10 bases between them. The CDR3 totals 14 residues. The CDR3 is CASSFGASNYGYTF. The CDR3 DNA reads as TGTGCCAGCAGTTTCGGGGCCAGCAACTATGGCTACACCTTC.

This clonotype came up many times. The chain has TRBV5-1 and TRBJ1-1; 8 bases align to TRBD1. In germline, CDR1 is SGHRS, CDR2 YFSETQ. The CDR3 has 15 amino acids. Trimming removed 0 bases from V and 5 bases from J; junction bases left unmatched: 6. The CDR3 is CASSLDGQGGTEAFF. The CDR3 nucleotides are TGCGCCAGCAGCTTGGATGGACAGGGTGGGACTGAAGCTTTCTTT.

This clonotype was recorded at least ten times. This rearrangement joins TRBV20-1 to TRBJ2-1; D is undetermined. CDR1 is DFQATT and CDR2 is SNEGSKA in the germline V gene (reference sequence). The CDR3 is 10 amino acids. Trimming removed 4 bases at V and 8 bases at J, with 6 bases between. The CDR3 spells CSATRDEQFF. The CDR3 DNA follows: TGCAGTGCTACACGCGATGAGCAGTTCTTC.

The V call is TRBV28, the J call TRBJ2-3; D not certain. Germline CDR1 MDHEN, CDR2 SYDVKM. The V and J ends lost 7 bases and 2 bases respectively, with 10 bases between them. The CDR3 runs to 13 residues. CDR3: CASTRTYTDTQYF. CDR3 in DNA: TGTGCCAGCACTAGGACCTACACAGATACGCAGTATTTT.

The V call is TRBV4-3, the J call TRBJ2-7, with D perhaps TRBD1 or TRBD2 (5 bases each). V lost 3 bases and J lost 3, with 18 bases in between. This CDR3 comprises 16 residues. Germline values: CDR1 LGHNA, CDR2 YSLEER. CDR3 sequence reads: CASSQELGRDLYEQYF. The DNA of the CDR3 is TGCGCCAGCAGCCAGGAATTGGGACGGGACCTCTACGAGCAGTACTTC.

This clonotype was recorded many times. The rearrangement uses TRBV28 and TRBJ1-2; D not resolved. Trimming took 3 bases from V and 3 from J, leaving 11 bases between them. Per the germline V gene, CDR1 is MDHEN and CDR2 is SYDVKM. The CDR3 spans 14 residues. Here the CDR3 DNA reads TGTGCCAGCAGTTTGTCCCGGGGAGACTATGGCTACACCTTC. Protein product: CASSLSRGDYGYTF.

This clonotype has just a few counts. V and J are TRBV9 and TRBJ2-7, with D uncertain. The CDR3 totals 12 residues. Trimming took 4 bases from V and 7 from J, leaving 12 bases between them. Germline values: CDR1 SGDLS, CDR2 YYNGEE. The CDR3 DNA reads as TGTGCCAGCAGCCCCTATACTGGGGAGCAGTACTTC. As protein: CASSPYTGEQYF.

This clonotype was found a few times. The chain joins TRBV15 to TRBJ1-5, with unresolved D. With 0 bases removed from V and 4 bases from J, the gap between germline ends came to 7 bases. The CDR3 contains 14 residues. Germline V gene data show CDR1 as LNHNV and CDR2 as YYDKDF (reference sequence). The CDR3 sequence is CATSRDPYNQPQHF. As DNA, the CDR3 is TGTGCCACCAGCAGAGATCCCTATAATCAGCCCCAGCATTTT.

This clonotype was seen ten or more times. The chain recombines TRBV21-1 with TRBJ1-1. TRBV21-1 is deemed a pseudogene. The CDR3 runs 15 residues. Here the CDR3 reads CASSKERGPGTEAFF. The CDR3 DNA is TGTGCCAGCAGCAAAGAGCGGGGCCCTGGGACTGAAGCTTTCTTT.